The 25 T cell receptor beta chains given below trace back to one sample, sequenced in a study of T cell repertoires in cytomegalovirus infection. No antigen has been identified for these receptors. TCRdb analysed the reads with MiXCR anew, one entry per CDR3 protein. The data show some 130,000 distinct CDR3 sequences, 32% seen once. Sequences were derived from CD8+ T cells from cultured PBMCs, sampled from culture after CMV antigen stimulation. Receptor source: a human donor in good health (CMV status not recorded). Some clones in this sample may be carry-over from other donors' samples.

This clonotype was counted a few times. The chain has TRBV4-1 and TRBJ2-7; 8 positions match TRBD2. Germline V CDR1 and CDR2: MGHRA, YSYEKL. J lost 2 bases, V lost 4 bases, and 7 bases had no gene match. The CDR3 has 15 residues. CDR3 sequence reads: CASSPSSGGPYEQYF. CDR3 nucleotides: TGCGCCAGCAGCCCAAGCAGCGGGGGACCCTACGAGCAGTACTTC.

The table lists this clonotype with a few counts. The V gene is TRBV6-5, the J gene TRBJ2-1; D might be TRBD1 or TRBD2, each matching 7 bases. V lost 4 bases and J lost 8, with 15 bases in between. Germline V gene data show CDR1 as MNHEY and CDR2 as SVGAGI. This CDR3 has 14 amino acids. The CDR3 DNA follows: TGTGCCAGCAGTTCCCAGGGGGGGGCCCATGAGCAGTTCTTC. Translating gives CASSSQGGAHEQFF.

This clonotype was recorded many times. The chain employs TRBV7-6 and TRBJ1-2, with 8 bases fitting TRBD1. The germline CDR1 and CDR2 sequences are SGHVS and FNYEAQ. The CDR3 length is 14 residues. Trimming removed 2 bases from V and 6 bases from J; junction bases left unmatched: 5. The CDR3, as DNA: TGTGCCAGCAGCTTACTGGGGACAGGTGATGGCTACACCTTC. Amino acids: CASSLLGTGDGYTF.

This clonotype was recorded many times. The CDR3 protein is CASSTYRGPFANTGELFF. The CDR3 coding sequence is TGTGCCAGCAGCACCTACAGGGGGCCCTTCGCGAACACCGGGGAGCTGTTTTTT. The chain employs TRBV7-2 and TRBJ2-2, with TRBD1 matching over 9 bases. Germline values: CDR1 SGHTA, CDR2 FQGNSA. V shed 5 bases, J shed 0 bases, and the junction held 10 bases outside the gene matches. This CDR3 is 18 amino acids long.

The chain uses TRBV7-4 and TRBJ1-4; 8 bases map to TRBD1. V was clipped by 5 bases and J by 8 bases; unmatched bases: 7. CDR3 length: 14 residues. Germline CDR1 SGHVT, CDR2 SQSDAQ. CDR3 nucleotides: TGTGCCAGCAGCCGGACAGGGTCAGGCGAAAAACTGTTTTTT. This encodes CASSRTGSGEKLFF.

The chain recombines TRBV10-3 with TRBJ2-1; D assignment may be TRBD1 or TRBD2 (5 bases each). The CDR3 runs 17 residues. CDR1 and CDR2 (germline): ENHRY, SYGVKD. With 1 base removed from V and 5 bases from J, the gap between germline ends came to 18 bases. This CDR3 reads CAISEFWGSTEDNEQFF. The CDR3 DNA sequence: TGTGCCATCAGTGAGTTCTGGGGGTCGACAGAGGACAATGAGCAGTTCTTC.

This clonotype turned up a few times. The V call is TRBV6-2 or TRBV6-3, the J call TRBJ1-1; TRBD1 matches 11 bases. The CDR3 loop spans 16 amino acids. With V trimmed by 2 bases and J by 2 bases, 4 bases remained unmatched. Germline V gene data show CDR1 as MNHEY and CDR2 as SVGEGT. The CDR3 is CASSYGRTGGNTEAFF. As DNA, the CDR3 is TGTGCCAGCAGTTACGGCCGGACAGGGGGCAACACTGAAGCTTTCTTT.

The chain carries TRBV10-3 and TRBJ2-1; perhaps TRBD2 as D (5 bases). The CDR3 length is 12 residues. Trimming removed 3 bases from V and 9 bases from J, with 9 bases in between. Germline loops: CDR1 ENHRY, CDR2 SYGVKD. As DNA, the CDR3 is TGTGCCATCAGTGATTACGGGGTTGAGCAGTTCTTC. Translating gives CAISDYGVEQFF.

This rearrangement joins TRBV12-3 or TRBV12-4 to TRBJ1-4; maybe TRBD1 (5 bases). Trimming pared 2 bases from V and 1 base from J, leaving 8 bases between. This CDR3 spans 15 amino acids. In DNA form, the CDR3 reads TGTGCCAGCAGTTTACTGGGGGGAACTAATGAAAAACTGTTTTTT. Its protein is CASSLLGGTNEKLFF.

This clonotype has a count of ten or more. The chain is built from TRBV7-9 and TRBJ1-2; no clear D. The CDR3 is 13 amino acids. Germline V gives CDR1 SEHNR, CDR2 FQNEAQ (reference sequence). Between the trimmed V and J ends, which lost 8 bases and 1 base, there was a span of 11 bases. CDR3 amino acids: CASGATLNYGYTF. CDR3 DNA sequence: TGTGCCAGCGGAGCGACTCTTAACTATGGCTACACCTTC. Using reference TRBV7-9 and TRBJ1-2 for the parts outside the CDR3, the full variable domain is DTGVSQNPRHKITKRGQNVTFRCDPISEHNRLYWYRQTLGQGPEFLTYFQNEAQLEKSRLLSDRFSAERPKGSFSTLEIQRTEQGDSAMYLCASGATLNYGYTFGSGTRLTVV.

This CDR3 reads CASSRQGLAYEQYF. CDR3 DNA: TGTGCCAGCAGTAGACAGGGGCTAGCTTACGAGCAGTACTTC. The rearrangement joins TRBV12-3 or TRBV12-4 to TRBJ2-7, with TRBD1 matching 8 bases. The CDR3 loop spans 14 amino acids. With 5 bases clipped from V and 4 bases from J, the junction kept 7 bases outside the gene matches.

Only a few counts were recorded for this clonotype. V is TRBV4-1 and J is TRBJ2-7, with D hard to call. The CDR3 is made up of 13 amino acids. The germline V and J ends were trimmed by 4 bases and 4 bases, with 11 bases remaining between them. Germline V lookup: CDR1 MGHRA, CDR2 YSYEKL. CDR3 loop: CASSLEWAYEQYF. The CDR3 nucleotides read TGCGCCAGCAGCCTCGAGTGGGCTTACGAGCAGTACTTC.

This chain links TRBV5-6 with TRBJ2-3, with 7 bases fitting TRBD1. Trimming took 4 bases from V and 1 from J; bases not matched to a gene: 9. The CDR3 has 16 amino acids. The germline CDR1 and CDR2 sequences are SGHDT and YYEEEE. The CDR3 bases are TGTGCCAGCAGCCTGACAGGGAACCTACGCACAGATACGCAGTATTTT. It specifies CASSLTGNLRTDTQYF. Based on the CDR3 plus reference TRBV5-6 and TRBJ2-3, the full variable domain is DAGVTQSPTHLIKTRGQQVTLRCSPKSGHDTVSWYQQALGQGPQFIFQYYEEEERQRGNFPDRFSGHQFPNYSSELNVNALLLGDSALYLCASSLTGNLRTDTQYFGPGTRLTVL.

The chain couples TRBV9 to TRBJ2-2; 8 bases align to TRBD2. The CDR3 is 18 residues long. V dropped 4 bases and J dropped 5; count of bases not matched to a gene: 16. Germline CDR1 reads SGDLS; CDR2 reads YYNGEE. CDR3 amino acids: CASSFPSGGTSGTGELFF. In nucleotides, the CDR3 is TGTGCCAGCAGCTTTCCCAGCGGGGGCACGTCAGGGACCGGGGAGCTGTTTTTT.

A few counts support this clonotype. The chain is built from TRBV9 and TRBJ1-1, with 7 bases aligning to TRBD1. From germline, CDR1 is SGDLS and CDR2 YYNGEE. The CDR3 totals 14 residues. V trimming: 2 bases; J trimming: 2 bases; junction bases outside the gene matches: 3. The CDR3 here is CASSVGQINTEAFF. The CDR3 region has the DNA TGTGCCAGCAGCGTGGGACAGATAAACACTGAAGCTTTCTTT.

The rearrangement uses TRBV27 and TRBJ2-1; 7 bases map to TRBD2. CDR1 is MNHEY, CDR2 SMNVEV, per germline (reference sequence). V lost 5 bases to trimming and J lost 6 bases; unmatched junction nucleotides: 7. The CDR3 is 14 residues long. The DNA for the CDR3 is TGTGCCAGCAGTCTTAGCGGGCCATCCAATGAGCAGTTCTTC. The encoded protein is CASSLSGPSNEQFF.

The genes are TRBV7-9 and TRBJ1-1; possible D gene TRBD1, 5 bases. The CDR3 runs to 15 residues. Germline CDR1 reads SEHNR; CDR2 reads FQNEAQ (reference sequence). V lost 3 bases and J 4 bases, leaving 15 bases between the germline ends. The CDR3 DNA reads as TGTGCCAGCAGCTTTGGCAGGGAATGGGGCACTGAAGCTTTCTTT. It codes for CASSFGREWGTEAFF.

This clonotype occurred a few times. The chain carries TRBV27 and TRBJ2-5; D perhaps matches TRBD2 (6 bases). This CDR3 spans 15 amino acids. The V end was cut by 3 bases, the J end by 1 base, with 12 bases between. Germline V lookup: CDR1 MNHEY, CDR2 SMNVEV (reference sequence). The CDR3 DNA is TGTGCCAGCAGTTTCGAGAGGGGACTCCAAGAGACCCAGTACTTC. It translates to CASSFERGLQETQYF.

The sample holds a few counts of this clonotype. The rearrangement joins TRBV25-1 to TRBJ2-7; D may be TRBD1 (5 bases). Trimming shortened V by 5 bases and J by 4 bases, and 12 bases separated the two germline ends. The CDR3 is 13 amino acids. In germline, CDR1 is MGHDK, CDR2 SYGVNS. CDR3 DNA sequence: TGTGCCAGCAGTACCCCATCAGGGTACGAGCAGTACTTC. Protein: CASSTPSGYEQYF.

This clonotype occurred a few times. This CDR3 reads CASSYKGAANEKLFF. As DNA, the CDR3 is TGTGCCAGCAGTTACAAGGGGGCAGCTAATGAAAAACTGTTTTTT. The chain links TRBV6-5 to TRBJ1-4; 7 bases match TRBD1. The CDR3 runs 15 residues. The germline gives CDR1 MNHEY, CDR2 SVGAGI. V was clipped by 2 bases and J by 3 bases; unmatched bases: 3.

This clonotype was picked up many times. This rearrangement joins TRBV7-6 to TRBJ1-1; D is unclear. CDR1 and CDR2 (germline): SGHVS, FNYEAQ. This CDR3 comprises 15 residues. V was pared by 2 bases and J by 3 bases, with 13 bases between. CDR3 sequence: CASSLRNPRDTEAFF. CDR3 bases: TGTGCCAGCAGCTTAAGGAACCCCCGGGACACTGAAGCTTTCTTT. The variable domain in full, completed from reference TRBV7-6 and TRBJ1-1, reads GAGVSQSPRYKVTKRGQDVALRCDPISGHVSLYWYRQALGQGPEFLTYFNYEAQQDKSGLPNDRFSAERPEGSISTLTIQRTEQRDSAMYRCASSLRNPRDTEAFFGQGTRLTVV.

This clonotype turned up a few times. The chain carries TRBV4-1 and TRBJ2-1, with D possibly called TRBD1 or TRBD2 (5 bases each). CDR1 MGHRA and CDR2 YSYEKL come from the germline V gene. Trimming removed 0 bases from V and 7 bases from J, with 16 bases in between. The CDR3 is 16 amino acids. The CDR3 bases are TGCGCCAGCAGCCAAGAGTTCTGGGGGTCGGGAAATGAGCAGTTCTTC. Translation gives CASSQEFWGSGNEQFF.

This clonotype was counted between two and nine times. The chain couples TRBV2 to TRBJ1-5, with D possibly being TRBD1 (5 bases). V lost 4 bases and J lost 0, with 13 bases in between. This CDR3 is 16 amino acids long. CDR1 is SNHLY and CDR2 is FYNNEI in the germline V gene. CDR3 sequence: CASSGGTDTSNQPQHF. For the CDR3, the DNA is TGTGCCAGCAGTGGGGGGACTGATACTAGCAATCAGCCCCAGCATTTT. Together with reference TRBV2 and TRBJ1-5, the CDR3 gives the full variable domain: EPEVTQTPSHQVTQMGQEVILRCVPISNHLYFYWYRQILGQKVEFLVSFYNNEISEKSEIFDDQFSVERPDGSNFTLKIRSTKLEDSAMYFCASSGGTDTSNQPQHFGDGTRLSIL.

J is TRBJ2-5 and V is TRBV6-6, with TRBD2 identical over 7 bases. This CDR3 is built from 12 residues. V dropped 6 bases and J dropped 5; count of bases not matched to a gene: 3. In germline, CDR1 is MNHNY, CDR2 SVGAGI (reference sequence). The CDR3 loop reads CASRSGEETQYF. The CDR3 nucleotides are TGTGCCAGCAGAAGCGGGGAGGAGACCCAGTACTTC.

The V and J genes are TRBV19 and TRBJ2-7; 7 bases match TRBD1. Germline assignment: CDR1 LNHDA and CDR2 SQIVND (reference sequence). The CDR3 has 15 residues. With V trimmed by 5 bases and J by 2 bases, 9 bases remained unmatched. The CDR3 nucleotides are TGTGCCAGTAGTCCGACAGGGCTGCACACCTACGAGCAGTACTTC. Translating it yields CASSPTGLHTYEQYF.